Shown below are 4 T cell receptor beta chains from a single sample sequenced in a study of blood T cell repertoires in COVID-19. The protocol was immunoSEQ multiplex PCR, while the TCRdb copy is restricted to in-frame clones and leaves out a portion. The sample lists about 90,000 clones; about 89% were seen once. The sequenced material came from peripheral blood. The receptors come from a man aged 45-65 years with COVID-19, enrolled during active disease.

The chain employs TRBV30 and TRBJ2-1; 13 nucleotides line up with TRBD2. The CDR3 is made up of 15 amino acids. Germline trimming cut 3 bases from V and 4 bases from J; bases unmatched to any gene: 3. Per the germline V gene, CDR1 is GTSNPN and CDR2 is SVGIG (reference sequence). This CDR3 reads CAWRLAGGPYNEQFF. CDR3 DNA: TGTGCCTGGAGACTAGCGGGGGGGCCTTACAATGAGCAGTTCTTC. Full variable domain (remainder filled in from reference TRBV30 and TRBJ2-1): SQTIHQWPATLVQPVGSPLSLECTVEGTSNPNLYWYRQAAGRGLQLLFYSVGIGQISSEVPQNLSASRPQDRQFILSSKKLLLSDSGFYLCAWRLAGGPYNEQFFGPGTRLTVL.

There are a few counts of this clone. Here the CDR3 reads CASSPTGENTGELFF. The CDR3 DNA reads TGTGCCAGCAGCCCGACAGGGGAAAACACCGGGGAGCTGTTTTTT. This chain connects TRBV5-4 to TRBJ2-2; 8 bases map to TRBD1. V gave up 4 bases and J gave up 2 bases; unmatched junction bases: 4. Germline-derived CDR1 and CDR2 are SGHNT and YYREEE (reference sequence). The CDR3 extends over 15 amino acids.

The J gene is TRBJ2-1, the V gene TRBV6-5, with 12 bases identical to TRBD1. This CDR3 contains 15 residues. Germline loops: CDR1 MNHEY, CDR2 SVGAGI. Germline trimming cut 2 bases from V and 8 bases from J; bases unmatched to any gene: 4. The CDR3 protein is CASSYRDRGLDEQFF. The CDR3, as DNA: TGTGCCAGCAGTTACCGGGACAGGGGGCTCGATGAGCAGTTCTTC.

The CDR3 DNA is TGTGCCAGCAGCCAAGTGGGGACACTTAACTATGGCTACACCTTC. Encoded protein: CASSQVGTLNYGYTF. This chain uses TRBV14 with TRBJ1-2, with D tentatively TRBD1 (6 bases). The CDR3 is 15 residues long. V dropped 1 base and J dropped 1 base, with 10 bases sitting between them. Germline CDR1 SGHDN, CDR2 FVKESK.